Below, one T cell receptor (beta chain) is given with its context. Assay used: immunoSEQ multiplex PCR; TCRdb lists only in-frame clones, some missing. The sample lists about 84,000 clones; 84% were seen once. This sample stems from a study of OX40 agonist ivuxolimab in advanced cancers. The CDR3 length is 15 residues. Deletions cut 5 bases from V and 0 bases from J, with 10 bases between. Germline values: CDR1 SEHNR, CDR2 FQNEAQ (reference sequence). This TCR came from an adult with an advanced solid tumor such as melanoma, head and neck, liver or kidney cancer. The V gene is TRBV7-9, the J gene TRBJ1-4; D unresolved. This material consisted of CD4+ or CD8+ T cells sorted from blood, taken in a trial of the OX40 agonist ivuxolimab. The CDR3 DNA sequence: TGTGCCAGCAGCCTTTGGCGTTCAACTAATGAAAAACTGTTTTTT. This encodes CASSLWRSTNEKLFF. The full variable domain, its missing parts supplied by reference TRBV7-9 and TRBJ1-4, is DTGVSQNPRHKITKRGQNVTFRCDPISEHNRLYWYRQTLGQGPEFLTYFQNEAQLEKSRLLSDRFSAERPKGSFSTLEIQRTEQGDSAMYLCASSLWRSTNEKLFFGSGTQLSVL.